Listed below are T cell receptor beta chains from one sample, sequenced in a study of cytomegalovirus exposure and HLA in healthy donors. Clones were read by immunoSEQ multiplex PCR, and TCRdb kept only the in-frame ones, dropping some. The sample consists of 140,000 or so clones, about 66% of them appearing once. Sequencing used PBMCs. Every receptor here comes from a male donor in good health and CMV-seronegative. Both conserved end residues are part of each CDR3. Fields, in order: clone size, D gene, V gene, J gene, CDR3 protein, CDR3 DNA. The D gene is left open where the match is weak. Size is omitted from some rows. Given values are once, few, many or a class for expanded clones.

size: -
D: TRBD2
V: TRBV7-3
J: TRBJ2-7
CDR3: CASSSWGGYEQYF
DNA: TGTGCCAGCAGCTCTTGGGGGGGCTACGAGCAGTACTTC

size: once
D: TRBD1
V: TRBV2
J: TRBJ1-4
CDR3: CASGGQTNEKLFF
DNA: TGTGCCAGCGGGGGACAGACTAATGAAAAACTGTTTTTT

size: few
D: -
V: TRBV12-2
J: TRBJ1-5
CDR3: CASRTGGRPSNQPQHF
DNA: TGTGCAAGTCGCACAGGGGGCAGGCCTAGCAATCAGCCCCAGCATTTT

size: -
D: -
V: TRBV5-1
J: TRBJ2-7
CDR3: CASTWDNYEQYF
DNA: TGCGCCAGCACCTGGGACAACTACGAGCAGTACTTC

size: -
D: TRBD2
V: TRBV5-4
J: TRBJ2-3
CDR3: CASSPTSGGGTDTQYF
DNA: TGTGCCAGCAGCCCGACTAGCGGGGGGGGCACAGATACGCAGTATTTT

size: few
D: TRBD1
V: TRBV19
J: TRBJ2-1
CDR3: CASSPGQVNYNEQFF
DNA: TGTGCCAGTTCCCCGGGACAGGTCAACTACAATGAGCAGTTCTTC

size: -
D: TRBD2
V: TRBV5-1
J: TRBJ2-3
CDR3: CASSAGTSGGYTDTQYF
DNA: TGCGCCAGCAGCGCCGGGACTAGCGGGGGGTACACAGATACGCAGTATTTT

size: -
D: -
V: TRBV28
J: TRBJ2-1
CDR3: CASSPGGRAEQFF
DNA: TGTGCCAGCAGTCCAGGGGGGCGCGCTGAGCAGTTCTTC

size: -
D: -
V: TRBV18
J: TRBJ1-1
CDR3: CASSRDYGGTEAFF
DNA: TGTGCCAGCTCGAGAGATTACGGGGGGACTGAAGCTTTCTTT

size: -
D: -
V: TRBV2
J: TRBJ2-5
CDR3: CASSTADSQETQYF
DNA: TGTGCCAGCAGTACGGCGGACAGCCAAGAGACCCAGTACTTC

size: -
D: TRBD1
V: TRBV10-1
J: TRBJ1-5
CDR3: CASSEMRTGDNQPQHF
DNA: TGCGCCAGCAGTGAAATGAGGACAGGGGATAATCAGCCCCAGCATTTT

size: -
D: -
V: TRBV6-4
J: TRBJ2-2
CDR3: CASSADRTGELFF
DNA: TGTGCCAGCAGCGCCGACAGGACCGGGGAGCTGTTTTTT

size: -
D: TRBD1
V: TRBV7-8
J: TRBJ1-5
CDR3: CASSLESMDRTHSNQPQHF
DNA: TGTGCCAGCAGCTTAGAATCGATGGACAGGACCCATAGCAATCAGCCCCAGCATTTT

size: -
D: TRBD1
V: TRBV6-1
J: TRBJ1-1
CDR3: CASSEGTGFAFF
DNA: TGTGCCAGCAGTGAAGGGACAGGGTTTGCTTTCTTT

size: -
D: -
V: TRBV19
J: TRBJ1-1
CDR3: CASSIARHLRAFF
DNA: TGTGCCAGTAGTATAGCAAGACACCTGCGAGCTTTCTTT

size: -
D: -
V: TRBV11-2
J: TRBJ2-7
CDR3: CASSLTGWEQYF
DNA: TGTGCCAGCAGCTTAACAGGTTGGGAGCAGTACTTC

size: -
D: -
V: TRBV5-1
J: TRBJ2-7
CDR3: CASSLATGFGYEQYF
DNA: TGCGCCAGCAGCTTGGCCACAGGGTTCGGTTACGAGCAGTACTTC

size: -
D: -
V: TRBV7-9
J: TRBJ2-5
CDR3: CASSRLGGLGGVQETQYF
DNA: TGTGCCAGCAGCCGTCTGGGGGGGCTGGGGGGCGTACAAGAGACCCAGTACTTC

size: few
D: -
V: TRBV14
J: TRBJ2-7
CDR3: CASSQDPGFGSPYEQYF
DNA: TGTGCCAGCAGCCAAGATCCGGGATTTGGGTCTCCCTACGAGCAGTACTTC

size: -
D: -
V: TRBV28
J: TRBJ2-2
CDR3: CASSRTAGYNTGELFF
DNA: TGTGCCAGCAGTAGAACCGCGGGGTACAACACCGGGGAGCTGTTTTTT

size: few
D: TRBD1
V: TRBV10-3
J: TRBJ2-1
CDR3: CAISVQTGGNGNEQFF
DNA: TGTGCCATCAGTGTCCAGACAGGGGGCAACGGCAATGAGCAGTTCTTC

size: -
D: TRBD2
V: TRBV9
J: TRBJ2-1
CDR3: CASSVVAGGDNEQFF
DNA: TGTGCCAGCAGCGTAGTGGCGGGGGGAGACAATGAGCAGTTCTTC

size: -
D: -
V: TRBV7-2
J: TRBJ2-5
CDR3: CASSDSGETQYF
DNA: TGTGCCAGCTCCGACAGTGGAGAGACCCAGTACTTC

size: once
D: TRBD1
V: TRBV30
J: TRBJ2-2
CDR3: CAGRDRAPPGELFF
DNA: TGTGCCGGACGGGACAGGGCCCCGCCCGGGGAGCTGTTTTTT

size: -
D: TRBD2
V: TRBV2
J: TRBJ2-3
CDR3: CASKERGGTDTQYF
DNA: TGTGCCAGCAAAGAGCGGGGAGGCACAGATACGCAGTATTTT

size: -
D: TRBD1
V: TRBV6-5
J: TRBJ1-2
CDR3: CASSSPGQGTYGYTF
DNA: TGTGCCAGCAGTTCTCCGGGACAGGGAACCTATGGCTACACCTTC

size: -
D: TRBD2
V: TRBV5-1
J: TRBJ2-5
CDR3: CASSSGTSGVETQYF
DNA: TGCGCCAGCAGCTCCGGGACTAGCGGGGTGGAGACCCAGTACTTC

size: -
D: -
V: TRBV18
J: TRBJ2-1
CDR3: CASSQVVRNNEQFF
DNA: TGTGCCAGCTCACAGGTAGTCAGGAACAATGAGCAGTTCTTC

size: -
D: -
V: TRBV18
J: TRBJ2-1
CDR3: CASSPPGLGASEQFF
DNA: TGTGCCAGCTCACCTCCGGGCCTTGGGGCAAGCGAGCAGTTCTTC

size: -
D: TRBD2
V: TRBV7-2
J: TRBJ2-3
CDR3: CASSPERGGHMIDTQYF
DNA: TGTGCCAGCAGCCCCGAGCGGGGGGGCCATATGATAGATACGCAGTATTTT

size: few
D: -
V: TRBV7-2
J: TRBJ2-5
CDR3: CASSLAGGPGETQYF
DNA: TGTGCCAGCAGCTTAGCGGGGGGGCCAGGGGAGACCCAGTACTTC

size: -
D: -
V: TRBV4-1
J: TRBJ2-3
CDR3: CASSSGARGDTQYF
DNA: TGCGCCAGCAGCTCAGGGGCCCGGGGAGATACGCAGTATTTT

size: few
D: -
V: TRBV6-5
J: TRBJ2-3
CDR3: CASSYVAGREVPAQYF
DNA: TGTGCCAGCAGTTACGTTGCGGGCAGGGAGGTTCCTGCGCAGTATTTT

size: many
D: TRBD1
V: TRBV5-1
J: TRBJ1-4
CDR3: CASSFGTGAEKLFF
DNA: TGCGCCAGCAGCTTCGGAACAGGGGCTGAAAAACTGTTTTTT

size: -
D: TRBD1
V: TRBV7-8
J: TRBJ1-1
CDR3: CASSLRTGGFGVNTEAFF
DNA: TGTGCCAGCAGCCTAAGGACAGGGGGCTTTGGAGTGAACACTGAAGCTTTCTTT

size: -
D: TRBD1
V: TRBV5-4
J: TRBJ2-1
CDR3: CASSLDPGGFDNEQFF
DNA: TGTGCCAGCAGCCTTGACCCAGGGGGATTTGACAATGAGCAGTTCTTC

size: -
D: TRBD1
V: TRBV5-1
J: TRBJ1-1
CDR3: CASSLGDRGTEAFF
DNA: TGCGCCAGCAGCTTGGGGGACAGGGGTACTGAAGCTTTCTTT

size: few
D: TRBD2
V: TRBV9
J: TRBJ2-1
CDR3: CASSVAVGRGLGNEQFF
DNA: TGTGCCAGCAGCGTAGCGGTGGGGAGGGGATTGGGGAATGAGCAGTTCTTC

size: -
D: TRBD2
V: TRBV6-1
J: TRBJ2-3
CDR3: CASSEVISGEGDTQYF
DNA: TGTGCCAGCAGTGAAGTTATTAGCGGGGAAGGAGATACGCAGTATTTT

size: -
D: TRBD1
V: TRBV7-3
J: TRBJ2-7
CDR3: CASSLAGDRVMYF
DNA: TGTGCCAGCAGCTTAGCCGGGGACAGGGTTATGTACTTC

size: -
D: TRBD1
V: TRBV7-9
J: TRBJ2-7
CDR3: CASSLEGRGRRSYEQYF
DNA: TGTGCCAGCAGCTTAGAAGGCAGGGGGCGTCGTTCCTACGAGCAGTACTTC

size: few
D: -
V: TRBV21-1
J: TRBJ1-5
CDR3: CASSTSGQSGAQPQHF
DNA: -

size: -
D: -
V: TRBV7-2
J: TRBJ1-1
CDR3: CASSDVVRLYTEAFF
DNA: TGTGCCAGCAGTGATGTGGTCAGATTGTACACTGAAGCTTTCTTT

size: -
D: -
V: TRBV19
J: TRBJ1-2
CDR3: CASSTVGVYGYTF
DNA: TGTGCCAGTAGTACAGTGGGAGTTTATGGCTACACCTTC

size: -
D: -
V: TRBV12-5
J: TRBJ1-1
CDR3: CASGLVLLGDKGVNTEAFF
DNA: TGTGCTAGTGGTTTGGTACTCTTGGGGGACAAAGGGGTGAACACTGAAGCTTTCTTT

size: -
D: TRBD2
V: TRBV10-2
J: TRBJ2-1
CDR3: CASRIAGGNEQFF
DNA: TGCGCCAGCAGGATAGCGGGGGGCAATGAGCAGTTCTTC

size: -
D: TRBD1
V: TRBV19
J: TRBJ1-5
CDR3: CASISADREGDQPQHF
DNA: TGTGCCAGTATCTCGGCGGACAGGGAGGGGGATCAGCCCCAGCATTTT

size: -
D: -
V: TRBV4-1
J: TRBJ1-1
CDR3: CASSQGWGSNTEAFF
DNA: TGCGCCAGCAGCCAAGGGTGGGGCTCCAACACTGAAGCTTTCTTT